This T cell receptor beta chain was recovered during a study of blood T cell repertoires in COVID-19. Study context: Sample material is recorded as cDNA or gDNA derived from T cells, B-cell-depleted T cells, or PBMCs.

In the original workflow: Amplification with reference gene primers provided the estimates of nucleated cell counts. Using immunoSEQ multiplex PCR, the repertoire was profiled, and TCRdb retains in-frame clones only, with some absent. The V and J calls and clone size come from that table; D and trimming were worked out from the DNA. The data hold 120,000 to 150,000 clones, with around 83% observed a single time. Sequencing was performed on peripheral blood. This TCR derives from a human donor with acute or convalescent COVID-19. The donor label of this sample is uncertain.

CDR3 in amino acids: CASSYPGQGINTEAFF. The DNA of the CDR3 is TGTGCCAGCAGTTACCCGGGACAGGGCATAAACACTGAAGCTTTCTTT. The V gene is TRBV6-2 or TRBV6-3, the J gene TRBJ1-1; 9 nucleotides match TRBD1. V lost 2 bases to trimming and J lost 2 bases; unmatched junction nucleotides: 6. CDR1 is MNHEY and CDR2 is SVGEGT in the germline V gene. The CDR3 length is 16 residues.